These T cell receptor beta chains were read from a single sample in a study of CD4 T cells in relation to SARS-CoV-2 and coronaviruses. These TCRs are of unknown antigen specificity. The assay was immunoSEQ multiplex PCR, and TCRdb's table has in-frame clones only and misses some. Of about 41,000 clones in the sample, over 75% were seen once. The sequencing input was naive CD4+ T cells from PBMCs, cultured in vitro. Receptors originate from an adult with COVID-19. Each CDR3 is given with its conserved first and last residue.

CDR3 length,J gene,V gene,CDR3 protein
14,TRBJ2-5,TRBV18,CASSIRGGQETQYF
13,TRBJ1-1,TRBV11-3,CASSQGQKTRAFF
14,TRBJ1-5,TRBV6-4,CASSDIGGFQPQHF
14,TRBJ1-6,TRBV6-5,CASSYKTAHSPLHF
13,TRBJ2-3,TRBV27,CASSALTGYYGYF
14,TRBJ1-2,TRBV6-5,CASSPDRNIRSYTF
13,TRBJ2-1,TRBV12-3/TRBV12-4,CASSQTSGAEQFF
13,TRBJ1-2,TRBV2,CASSVVGDYGYTF
16,TRBJ2-3,TRBV7-8,CASTINPRLVVYTQYF
11,TRBJ2-5,TRBV7-3,CASSDGETQYF
14,TRBJ1-2,TRBV11-2,CASSLGGTDYGYTF
11,TRBJ2-5,TRBV5-1,CASKGEETQYF
14,TRBJ2-3,TRBV5-1,CASSWGTGRDTQYF
16,TRBJ2-3,TRBV7-9,CASSLDIGKGTDTQYF
14,TRBJ2-3,TRBV3-1/TRBV3-2,CASSPRRESGTQYF
16,TRBJ2-5,TRBV5-4,CASSLGRGAQQETQYF
14,TRBJ2-1,TRBV5-1,CASTPGPPSDEQFF
19,TRBJ2-3,TRBV19,CASSPNRGGRTRTVITQYF
15,TRBJ1-4,TRBV10-2,CASSEPALGREKLFF
14,TRBJ2-5,TRBV19,CASSIGVAEETQYF
13,TRBJ1-5,TRBV7-2,CASSFGSNQPQHF
17,TRBJ2-3,TRBV20-1,CSASEAKASWLTDTQYF
14,TRBJ2-5,TRBV2,CASSPAGGEETQYF
17,TRBJ1-6,TRBV3-1/TRBV3-2,CASSQAVSDTLDSPLHF
14,TRBJ2-1,TRBV29-1,CSVLSGSSYNEQFF
14,TRBJ2-5,TRBV25-1,CASRAAGATRHQYF
14,TRBJ2-7,TRBV28,CASSSTGGIYEQYF
13,TRBJ1-1,TRBV5-1,CASSPDMDTEAFF
14,TRBJ2-7,TRBV19,CASSREGRSYEQYF
11,TRBJ2-1,TRBV3-1/TRBV3-2,CASSQESEQFF
14,TRBJ1-2,TRBV13,CAQRRAGSRYGYTF
14,TRBJ1-2,TRBV28,CASSLPWTGHGYTF
16,TRBJ2-2,TRBV28,CASSPTGLMNTGELFF
17,TRBJ1-5,TRBV6-1,CASSEGLVGLGNQPQHF
17,TRBJ2-6,TRBV6-1,CASSEWVAPPGANVLTF
15,TRBJ2-7,TRBV28,CASSPDRGSSYEQYF
17,TRBJ2-2,TRBV18,CASSPKYRTANTGELFF
13,TRBJ1-5,TRBV19,CASSYRGGQPQHF
16,TRBJ1-4,TRBV28,CASSTAGLPTNEKLFF
17,TRBJ2-7,TRBV28,CASSLSLGGGGIYEQYF
14,TRBJ1-2,TRBV28,CASSLTNMGYGYTF
15,TRBJ2-5,TRBV6-5,CASSYSTGQWETQYF
15,TRBJ2-5,TRBV5-4,CASSLPAGGAQTQYF
15,TRBJ2-1,TRBV28,CASSFSGTPTNEQFF
14,TRBJ1-4,TRBV30,CAWSVRTQGGKLFF
16,TRBJ2-5,TRBV7-9,CASSRLAGGIQETQYF
15,TRBJ1-4,TRBV28,CASSYPRPGYEKLFF
15,TRBJ2-7,TRBV28,CASRPGLAGPYEQYF
17,TRBJ2-1,TRBV4-1,CASSQETGLVRSYEQFF
23,TRBJ2-5,TRBV4-2,CASSQEPLRVPRRILAGQETQYF
14,TRBJ2-3,TRBV5-1,CASTRGGDTDTQYF